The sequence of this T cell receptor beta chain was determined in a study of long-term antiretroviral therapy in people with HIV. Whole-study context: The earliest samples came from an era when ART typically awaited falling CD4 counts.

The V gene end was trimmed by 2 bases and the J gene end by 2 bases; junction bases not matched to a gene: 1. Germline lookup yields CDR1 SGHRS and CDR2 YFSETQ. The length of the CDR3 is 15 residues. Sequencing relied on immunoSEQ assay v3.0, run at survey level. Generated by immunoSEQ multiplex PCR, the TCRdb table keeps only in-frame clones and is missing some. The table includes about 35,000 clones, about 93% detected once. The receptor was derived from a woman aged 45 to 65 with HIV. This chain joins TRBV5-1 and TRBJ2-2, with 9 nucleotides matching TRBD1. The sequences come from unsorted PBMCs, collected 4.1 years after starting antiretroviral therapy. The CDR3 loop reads CASSLTGGNTGELFF. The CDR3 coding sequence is TGCGCCAGCAGCTTAACAGGGGGCAACACCGGGGAGCTGTTTTTT. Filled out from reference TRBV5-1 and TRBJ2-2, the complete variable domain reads KAGVTQTPRYLIKTRGQQVTLSCSPISGHRSVSWYQQTPGQGLQFLFEYFSETQRNKGNFPGRFSGRQFSNSRSEMNVSTLELGDSALYLCASSLTGGNTGELFFGEGSRLTVL.